This entry lists 19 T cell receptor beta chains sequenced from one sample in a study of human T cells and chemical hapten exposure. Each CDR3 protein is one row after TCRdb ran MiXCR on the RACE reads. The data contain 150,000 to 200,000 distinct CDR3 sequences, around 13% of them singletons. Time point reported: patch test 1, 2 weeks after DPC sensitization. Treatment denoted: therapeutic diphenylcyclopropenone sensitization with weekly scalp DPC. The material sequenced was whole blood, taken in connection with sensitization to the hapten diphenylcyclopropenone (DPC). The receptors derive from a woman under 40 with alopecia areata. Some clones in this sample may be carry-over from other donors' samples.

V usage is TRBV11-3 and J usage is TRBJ2-1; TRBD1 is a possible D gene (7 bases). Germline loops: CDR1 SGHNT, CDR2 YENEEA. This CDR3 region has 17 residues. Trimming took off 5 bases at V and 0 bases at J, with 17 bases between the two ends. The CDR3 DNA follows: TGTGCCAGCAGCCAGGGGGTTGGGCGGGACTCCTACAATGAGCAGTTCTTC. Its protein product is CASSQGVGRDSYNEQFF.

In this sample, this clonotype turned up a few times. The V gene is TRBV12-5, the J gene TRBJ1-6; D perhaps matches TRBD1 (5 bases). V lost 7 bases, J lost 7 bases, and 14 bases lay in between. The CDR3 length is 14 residues. Germline-derived CDR1 and CDR2 are LGHNT and FRNRAP. CDR3 nucleotide sequence: TGTGCTAGTGTTGGTCGACAGAAAAATTCACCCCTCCACTTT. Protein: CASVGRQKNSPLHF.

Here the CDR3 DNA reads TGCAGCGCCAGGACAGGGTCTACAGATACGCAGTATTTT. Its protein is CSARTGSTDTQYF. This sequence joins TRBV29-1 and TRBJ2-3, with 8 bases matching TRBD1. Germline V gene lookup returns CDR1 SQVTM and CDR2 ANQGSEA. V shed 7 bases and J 3 bases; nucleotides not matched to a gene: 6. CDR3 length: 13 amino acids.

The rearrangement joins TRBV11-3 to TRBJ2-1, with TRBD2 matching over 12 bases. CDR3 length equals 15 residues. The germline V gene encodes CDR1 SGHNT and CDR2 YENEEA. Trimming took 4 bases from V and 6 from J; bases not matched to a gene: 4. In DNA form, the CDR3 reads TGTGCCAGCAGCTCCCTAGCGGGAGGGTCCAATGAGCAGTTCTTC. As protein: CASSSLAGGSNEQFF.

In this sample, this clonotype turned up a few times. This rearrangement joins TRBV29-1 to TRBJ2-2; D call uncertain. CDR1 SQVTM and CDR2 ANQGSEA come from the germline V gene. V lost 5 bases and J 4 bases, leaving 11 bases between the germline ends. The CDR3 has 13 residues. This chain's CDR3 is CSVLGMGTGELFF. The CDR3, as DNA: TGCAGCGTTCTTGGAATGGGCACCGGGGAGCTGTTTTTT.

This clonotype was recorded a few times. The chain uses TRBV7-9 and TRBJ2-3, with 7 bases fitting TRBD1. V shed 1 base, J shed 2 bases, and the junction held 6 bases outside the gene matches. Germline assignment: CDR1 SEHNR and CDR2 FQNEAQ (reference sequence). The CDR3 totals 16 residues. CDR3 coding DNA: TGTGCCAGCAGCTTAGGAGGACAGGTTGTCACAGATACGCAGTATTTT. This gives the protein CASSLGGQVVTDTQYF.

The chain joins TRBV18 to TRBJ2-1, with TRBD2 identical over 8 bases. The CDR3 runs 15 residues. V lost 5 bases to trimming and J lost 0 bases; unmatched junction nucleotides: 3. Germline V lookup: CDR1 KGHSH, CDR2 LQKENI. CDR3 in amino acids: CASSSLAVSYNEQFF. Written as DNA, the CDR3 is TGTGCCAGCTCATCACTAGCGGTCTCCTACAATGAGCAGTTCTTC.

The chain has TRBV5-1 and TRBJ2-1; 12 positions match TRBD2. Germline CDR1 SGHRS, CDR2 YFSETQ. J was trimmed by 8 bases and V by 4 bases; bases with no gene match: 7. This CDR3 contains 15 residues. CDR3 in amino acids: CASSLLAGGLDEQFF. CDR3 nucleotide sequence: TGCGCCAGCAGCCTCCTAGCGGGGGGGCTCGATGAGCAGTTCTTC.

V usage is TRBV12-3 or TRBV12-4 and J usage is TRBJ2-5; unclear D gene. Trimming stripped 7 bases from V and 5 bases from J, with 11 bases between. The CDR3 runs 12 residues. The CDR3 reads CASTQRRETQYF. The CDR3 nucleotides are TGTGCCAGCACCCAACGGCGGGAGACCCAGTACTTC.

The rearrangement uses TRBV28 and TRBJ2-4, with a possible D match to TRBD1 (6 bases). The CDR3 totals 15 residues. Germline loops: CDR1 MDHEN, CDR2 SYDVKM. The V end was cut by 8 bases, the J end by 1 base, with 15 bases between. The CDR3 reads CASRTTGLAKNIQYF. In nucleotides, the CDR3 is TGTGCCAGCCGAACCACAGGGTTGGCCAAAAACATTCAGTACTTC.

This clonotype was counted once. The J gene is TRBJ2-1, the V gene TRBV21-1; the DNA was not used to check the table's D call, TRBD2. TRBV21-1 is a documented pseudogene. The CDR3 runs 22 residues. As DNA, the CDR3 is TGTGCCAGCAGCTCACAGCCGTTTGGGACTAGCGGGGGGTCTGCCTTATACAATGAGCAGTTCTTC. It specifies CASSSQPFGTSGGSALYNEQFF.

The J gene is TRBJ1-2, the V gene TRBV18; 7 bases fit TRBD1. The junction had 14 bases not matched to a gene; V was cut back by 6 bases and J by 1 base. The CDR3 length is 17 residues. Germline-derived CDR1 and CDR2 are KGHSH and LQKENI. As DNA, the CDR3 is TGTGCCAGCTCGGGGGTCGATCCGGACAGGAATAACTATGGCTACACCTTC. It is translated as CASSGVDPDRNNYGYTF.

This clonotype has a handful of counts. The chain combines TRBV12-3 or TRBV12-4 with TRBJ1-5; 8 nucleotides align to TRBD1. The CDR3 covers 14 residues. V gave up 6 bases and J gave up 6 bases; unmatched junction bases: 7. The CDR3 region is CASRQETGAQPQHF. In DNA, the CDR3 is TGTGCCAGCAGGCAAGAGACAGGGGCTCAGCCCCAGCATTTT.

The V and J genes are TRBV5-1 and TRBJ2-3, with D perhaps being TRBD1 or TRBD2 (7 bases each). The V end lost 0 bases, the J end lost 3 bases, and 11 bases lay between the germline ends. CDR1 SGHRS and CDR2 YFSETQ come from the germline V gene. The CDR3 totals 15 residues. CDR3 sequence: CASSLDRGGTDTQYF. CDR3 bases: TGCGCCAGCAGCTTGGACAGGGGAGGGACAGATACGCAGTATTTT.

The sample holds many counts of this clonotype. This chain uses TRBV29-1 with TRBJ2-7; 9 bases align to TRBD1. Losses at the gene ends were 2 bases for V and 2 bases for J; bases not matched to a gene: 7. The CDR3 is made up of 15 amino acids. Germline CDR1 is SQVTM and CDR2 is ANQGSEA. The DNA of the CDR3 is TGCAGCGTTGAAAGTGAGACAGGGGGAACCTACGAGCAGTACTTC. Translated: CSVESETGGTYEQYF.

The chain uses TRBV6-5 and TRBJ1-2; D unresolved. This CDR3 comprises 13 residues. In germline, CDR1 is MNHEY, CDR2 SVGAGI. V lost 0 bases and J lost 7, with 9 bases in between. The CDR3 is CASSYSEESGYTF. CDR3 nucleotides: TGTGCCAGCAGTTACTCGGAGGAGAGTGGCTACACCTTC.

This chain joins TRBV12-3 or TRBV12-4 and TRBJ2-7; possibly TRBD1 or TRBD2 for D (5 bases each). V lost 5 bases to trimming and J lost 3 bases, with 17 bases between them. The CDR3 is made up of 15 amino acids. The DNA of the CDR3 is TGTGCCAGCAGTCCCCCGGGACCTCAGGGCTACGAGCAGTACTTC. Its translation is CASSPPGPQGYEQYF.

The V and J genes are TRBV5-1 and TRBJ1-1; D not resolved. CDR3 length: 13 residues. V lost 0 bases and J lost 6, with 9 bases in between. CDR1 and CDR2 (germline): SGHRS, YFSETQ. The CDR3 region is CASSLAGLAEAFF. The CDR3 DNA sequence: TGCGCCAGCAGCTTGGCCGGTTTGGCTGAAGCTTTCTTT.

The rearrangement joins TRBV7-2 to TRBJ2-7, with D unclear. The CDR3 runs to 14 residues. Germline V gives CDR1 SGHTA, CDR2 FQGNSA. Trimming removed 5 bases from V and 3 bases from J, with 14 bases in between. CDR3 nucleotide sequence: TGTGCCAGCAGCCACTCGGGTTCCAACTACGAGCAGTACTTC. The encoded protein is CASSHSGSNYEQYF.